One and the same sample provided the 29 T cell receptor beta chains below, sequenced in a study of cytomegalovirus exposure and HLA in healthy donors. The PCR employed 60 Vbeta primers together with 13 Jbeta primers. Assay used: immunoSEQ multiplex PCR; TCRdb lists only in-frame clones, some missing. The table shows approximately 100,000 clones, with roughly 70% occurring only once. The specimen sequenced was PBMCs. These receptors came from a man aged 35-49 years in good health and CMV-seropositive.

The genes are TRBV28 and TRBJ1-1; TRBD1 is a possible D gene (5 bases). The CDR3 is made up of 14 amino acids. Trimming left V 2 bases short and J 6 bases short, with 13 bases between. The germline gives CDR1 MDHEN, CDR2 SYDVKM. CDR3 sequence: CASSLRAGRAEAFF. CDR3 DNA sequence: TGTGCCAGCAGTTTAAGGGCAGGGAGGGCTGAAGCTTTCTTT. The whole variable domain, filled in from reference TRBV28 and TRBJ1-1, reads DVKVTQSSRYLVKRTGEKVFLECVQDMDHENMFWYRQDPGLGLRLIYFSYDVKMKEKGDIPEGYSVSREKKERFSLILESASTNQTSMYLCASSLRAGRAEAFFGQGTRLTVV.

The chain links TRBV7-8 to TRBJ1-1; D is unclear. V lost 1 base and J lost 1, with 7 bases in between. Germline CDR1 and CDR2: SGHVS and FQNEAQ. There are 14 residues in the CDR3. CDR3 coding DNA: TGTGCCAGCAGCTTAGGCCCGGGGAACACTGAAGCTTTCTTT. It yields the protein CASSLGPGNTEAFF.

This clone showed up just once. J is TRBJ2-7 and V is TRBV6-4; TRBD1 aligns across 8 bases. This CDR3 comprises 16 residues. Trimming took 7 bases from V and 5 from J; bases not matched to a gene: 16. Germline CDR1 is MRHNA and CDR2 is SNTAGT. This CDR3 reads CASIPKTGVSRDEQYF. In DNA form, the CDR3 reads TGTGCCAGCATCCCCAAGACAGGGGTTAGCCGAGACGAGCAGTACTTC.

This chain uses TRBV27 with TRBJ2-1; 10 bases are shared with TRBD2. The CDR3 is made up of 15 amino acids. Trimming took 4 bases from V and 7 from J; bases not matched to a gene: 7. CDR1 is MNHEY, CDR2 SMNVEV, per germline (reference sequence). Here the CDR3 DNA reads TGTGCCAGCAGTTCCTCCGGGACTAGCGAAAATGAGCAGTTCTTC. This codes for CASSSSGTSENEQFF.

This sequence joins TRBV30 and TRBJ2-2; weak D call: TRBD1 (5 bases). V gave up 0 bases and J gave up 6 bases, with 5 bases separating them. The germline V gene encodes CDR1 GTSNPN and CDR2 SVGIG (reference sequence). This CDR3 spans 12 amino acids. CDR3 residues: CAWSVRAGELFF. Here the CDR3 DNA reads TGTGCCTGGAGTGTCAGGGCCGGGGAGCTGTTTTTT.

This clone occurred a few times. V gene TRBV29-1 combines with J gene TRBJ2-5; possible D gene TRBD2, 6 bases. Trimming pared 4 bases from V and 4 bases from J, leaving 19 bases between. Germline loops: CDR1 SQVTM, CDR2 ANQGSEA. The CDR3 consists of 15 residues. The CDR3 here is CSVVGSGGGGETQYF. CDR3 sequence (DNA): TGCAGCGTTGTAGGTAGCGGTGGGGGAGGAGAGACCCAGTACTTC.

The DNA of the CDR3 is TGTGCCAGCAGCACGACAGCGAACTATGGCTACACCTTC. Residues: CASSTTANYGYTF. The chain is built from TRBV9 and TRBJ1-2; perhaps TRBD1 as D (5 bases). There are 13 residues in the CDR3. Per the germline V gene, CDR1 is SGDLS and CDR2 is YYNGEE. Trimming took off 4 bases at V and 2 bases at J, with 9 bases between the two ends.

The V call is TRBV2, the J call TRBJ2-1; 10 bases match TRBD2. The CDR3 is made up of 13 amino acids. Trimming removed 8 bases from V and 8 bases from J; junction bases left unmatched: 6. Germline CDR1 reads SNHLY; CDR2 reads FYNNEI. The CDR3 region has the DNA TGTGCCAGCTTTATTGGACTAGCGGATGAGCAGTTCTTC. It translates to CASFIGLADEQFF.

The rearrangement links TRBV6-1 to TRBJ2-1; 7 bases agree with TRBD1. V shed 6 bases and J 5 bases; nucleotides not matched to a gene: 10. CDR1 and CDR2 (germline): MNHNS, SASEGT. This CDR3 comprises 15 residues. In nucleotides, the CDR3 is TGTGCCAGCAGCGCGATGGGGACAGCTAACAATGAGCAGTTCTTC. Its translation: CASSAMGTANNEQFF.

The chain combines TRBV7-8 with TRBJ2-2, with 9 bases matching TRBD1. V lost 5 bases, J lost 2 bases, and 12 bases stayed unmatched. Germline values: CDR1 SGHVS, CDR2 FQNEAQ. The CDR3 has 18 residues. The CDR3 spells CASSPPGTGNLNTGELFF. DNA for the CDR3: TGTGCCAGCAGCCCACCTGGGACAGGGAACCTTAACACCGGGGAGCTGTTTTTT. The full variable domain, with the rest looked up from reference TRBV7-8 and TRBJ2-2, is GAGVSQSPRYKVAKRGQDVALRCDPISGHVSLFWYQQALGQGPEFLTYFQNEAQLDKSGLPSDRFFAERPEGSVSTLKIQRTQQEDSAVYLCASSPPGTGNLNTGELFFGEGSRLTVL.

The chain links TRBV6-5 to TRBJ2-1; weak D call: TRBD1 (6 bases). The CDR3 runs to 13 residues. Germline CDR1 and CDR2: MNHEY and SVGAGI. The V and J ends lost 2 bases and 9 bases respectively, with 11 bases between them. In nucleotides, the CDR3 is TGTGCCAGCAGTTACGCTACCAGGGGTGAGCAGTTCTTC. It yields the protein CASSYATRGEQFF.

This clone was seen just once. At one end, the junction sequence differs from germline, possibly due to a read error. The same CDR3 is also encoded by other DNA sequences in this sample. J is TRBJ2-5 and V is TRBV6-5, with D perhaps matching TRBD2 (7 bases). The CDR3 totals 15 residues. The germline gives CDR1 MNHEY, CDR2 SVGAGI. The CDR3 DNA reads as TGCGCCAGCACCCAAGGGGGGGCTACGCAAGAGACCCAGTACTTC. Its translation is CASTQGGATQETQYF.

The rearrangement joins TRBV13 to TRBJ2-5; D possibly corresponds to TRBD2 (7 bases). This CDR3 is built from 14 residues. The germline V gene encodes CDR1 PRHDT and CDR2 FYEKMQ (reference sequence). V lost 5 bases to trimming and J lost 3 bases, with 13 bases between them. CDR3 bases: TGTGCCAGCAGCGGTACAGGGAGGGAAGAGACCCAGTACTTC. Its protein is CASSGTGREETQYF. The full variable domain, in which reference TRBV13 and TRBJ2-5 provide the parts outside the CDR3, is AAGVIQSPRHLIKEKRETATLKCYPIPRHDTVYWYQQGPGQDPQFLISFYEKMQSDKGSIPDRFSAQQFSDYHSELNMSSLELGDSALYFCASSGTGREETQYFGPGTRLLVL.

CDR3 protein: CASTVAGTGISEAFF. The DNA for the CDR3 is TGTGCCAGCACTGTGGCCGGGACAGGGATTTCTGAAGCTTTCTTT. The V and J genes are TRBV6-1 and TRBJ1-1; 9 bases agree with TRBD1. This CDR3 comprises 15 residues. CDR1 is MNHNS, CDR2 SASEGT, per germline. Germline trimming cut 7 bases from V and 6 bases from J; bases unmatched to any gene: 12.

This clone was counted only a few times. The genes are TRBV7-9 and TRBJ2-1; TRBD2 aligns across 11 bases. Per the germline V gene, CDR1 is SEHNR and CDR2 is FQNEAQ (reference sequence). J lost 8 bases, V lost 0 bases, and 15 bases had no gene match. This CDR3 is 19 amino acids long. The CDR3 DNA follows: TGTGCCAGCAGCTTAGCGGGGGGTGCTAGCGGGAGGATCTGGGATGAGCAGTTCTTC. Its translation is CASSLAGGASGRIWDEQFF.

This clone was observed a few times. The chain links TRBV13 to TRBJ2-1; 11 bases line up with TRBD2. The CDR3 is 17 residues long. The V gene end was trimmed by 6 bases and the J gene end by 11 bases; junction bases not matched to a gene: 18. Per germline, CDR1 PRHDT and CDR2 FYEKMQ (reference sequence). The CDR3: CASSLSPLAGGRPKQFF. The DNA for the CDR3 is TGTGCCAGCAGTCTATCTCCTCTAGCGGGAGGTAGACCAAAGCAGTTCTTC.

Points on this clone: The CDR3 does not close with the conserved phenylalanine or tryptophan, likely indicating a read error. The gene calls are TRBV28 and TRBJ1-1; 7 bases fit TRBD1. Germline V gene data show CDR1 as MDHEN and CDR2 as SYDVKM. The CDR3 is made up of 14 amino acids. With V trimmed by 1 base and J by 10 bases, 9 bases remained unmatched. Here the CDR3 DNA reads TGTGCCAGCAGTTTATTAGGTTTAGGGGGCCGAGCTTTCTCT. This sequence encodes CASSLLGLGGRAFS.

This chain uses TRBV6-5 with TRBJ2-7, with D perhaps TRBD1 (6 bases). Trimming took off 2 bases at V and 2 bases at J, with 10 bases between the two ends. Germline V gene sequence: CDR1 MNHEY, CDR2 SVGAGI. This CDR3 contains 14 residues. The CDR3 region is CASSYRGRAYEQYF. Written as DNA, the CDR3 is TGTGCCAGCAGTTACAGGGGGAGAGCCTACGAGCAGTACTTC.

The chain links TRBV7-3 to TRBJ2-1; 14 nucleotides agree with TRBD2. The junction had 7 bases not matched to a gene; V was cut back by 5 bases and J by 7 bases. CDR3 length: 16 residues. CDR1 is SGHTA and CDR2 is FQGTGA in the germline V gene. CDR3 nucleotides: TGTGCCAGCAGCCGCGGGACTAGCGGGAGTGGAAATGAGCAGTTCTTC. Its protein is CASSRGTSGSGNEQFF.

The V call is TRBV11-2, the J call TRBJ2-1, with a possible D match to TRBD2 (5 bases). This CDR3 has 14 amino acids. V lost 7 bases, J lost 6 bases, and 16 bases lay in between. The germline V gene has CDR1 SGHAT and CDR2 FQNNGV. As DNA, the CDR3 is TGTGCCAGCACCCTAGCACGGGGTTTCAATGAGCAGTTCTTC. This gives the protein CASTLARGFNEQFF.

CDR3 sequence: CASSQEGRSPSYNEQFF. CDR3 DNA: TGCGCCAGCAGCCAAGAGGGGAGGAGTCCTTCCTACAATGAGCAGTTCTTC. The chain carries TRBV4-3 and TRBJ2-1; tentative D call: TRBD2 (6 bases). Germline lookup yields CDR1 LGHNA and CDR2 YSLEER. CDR3 length equals 17 residues. Between the trimmed V and J ends, which lost 0 bases and 1 base, there was a span of 13 bases.

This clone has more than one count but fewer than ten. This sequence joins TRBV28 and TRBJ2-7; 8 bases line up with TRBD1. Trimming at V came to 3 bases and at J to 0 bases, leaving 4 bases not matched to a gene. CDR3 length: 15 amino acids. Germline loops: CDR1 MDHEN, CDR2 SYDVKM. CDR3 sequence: CASSFPGQVSYEQYF. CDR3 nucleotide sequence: TGTGCCAGCAGTTTCCCGGGACAGGTCTCCTACGAGCAGTACTTC.

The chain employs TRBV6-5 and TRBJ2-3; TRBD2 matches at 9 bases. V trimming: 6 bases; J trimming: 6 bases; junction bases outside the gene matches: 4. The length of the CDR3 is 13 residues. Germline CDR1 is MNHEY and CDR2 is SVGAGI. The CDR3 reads CASRAGGPDTQYF. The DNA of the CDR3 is TGTGCCAGCAGGGCGGGAGGGCCGGATACGCAGTATTTT.

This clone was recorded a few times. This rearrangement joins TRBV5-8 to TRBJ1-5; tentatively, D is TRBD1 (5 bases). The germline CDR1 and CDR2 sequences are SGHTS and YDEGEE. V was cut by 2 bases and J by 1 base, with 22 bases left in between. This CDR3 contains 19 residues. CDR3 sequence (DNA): TGTGCCAGCAGCTTTAACATTAAGCATGGGGACTTAAGCAATCAGCCCCAGCATTTT. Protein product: CASSFNIKHGDLSNQPQHF.

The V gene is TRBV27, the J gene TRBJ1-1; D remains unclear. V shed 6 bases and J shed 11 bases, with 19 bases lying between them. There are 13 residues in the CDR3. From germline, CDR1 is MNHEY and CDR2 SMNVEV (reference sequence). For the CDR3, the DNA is TGTGCCAGCAGACTAACGGCAGTCCGGAAGGCTTTCTTT. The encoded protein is CASRLTAVRKAFF.

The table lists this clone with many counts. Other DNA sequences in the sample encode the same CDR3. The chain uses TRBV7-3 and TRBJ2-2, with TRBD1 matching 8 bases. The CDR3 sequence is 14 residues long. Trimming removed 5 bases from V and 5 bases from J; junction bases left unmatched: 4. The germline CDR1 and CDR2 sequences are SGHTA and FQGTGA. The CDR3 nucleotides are TGTGCCAGCAGCCTTACAGGGGGAACCGGGGAGCTGTTTTTT. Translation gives CASSLTGGTGELFF. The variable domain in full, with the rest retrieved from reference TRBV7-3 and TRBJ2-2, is GAGVSQTPSNKVTEKGKYVELRCDPISGHTALYWYRQSLGQGPEFLIYFQGTGAADDSGLPNDRFFAVRPEGSVSTLKIQRTERGDSAVYLCASSLTGGTGELFFGEGSRLTVL.

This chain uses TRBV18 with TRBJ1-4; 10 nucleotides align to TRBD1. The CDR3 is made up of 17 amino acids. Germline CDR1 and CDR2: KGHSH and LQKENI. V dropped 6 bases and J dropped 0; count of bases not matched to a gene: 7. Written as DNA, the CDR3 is TGTGCCAGCTCTAGCCGGGACAGGGGAGCAACTAATGAAAAACTGTTTTTT. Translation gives CASSSRDRGATNEKLFF.

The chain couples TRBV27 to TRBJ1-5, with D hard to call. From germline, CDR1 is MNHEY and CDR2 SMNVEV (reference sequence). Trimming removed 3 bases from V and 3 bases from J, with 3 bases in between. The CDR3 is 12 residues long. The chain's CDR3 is CASSFYNQPQHF. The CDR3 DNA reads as TGTGCCAGCAGTTTTTACAATCAGCCCCAGCATTTT.

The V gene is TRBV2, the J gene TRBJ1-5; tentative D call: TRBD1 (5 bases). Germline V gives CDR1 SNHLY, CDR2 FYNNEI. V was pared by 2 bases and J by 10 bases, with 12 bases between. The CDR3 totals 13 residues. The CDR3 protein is CASSERAGGPQHF. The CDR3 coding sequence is TGTGCCAGCAGTGAACGGGCGGGGGGACCCCAGCATTTT.